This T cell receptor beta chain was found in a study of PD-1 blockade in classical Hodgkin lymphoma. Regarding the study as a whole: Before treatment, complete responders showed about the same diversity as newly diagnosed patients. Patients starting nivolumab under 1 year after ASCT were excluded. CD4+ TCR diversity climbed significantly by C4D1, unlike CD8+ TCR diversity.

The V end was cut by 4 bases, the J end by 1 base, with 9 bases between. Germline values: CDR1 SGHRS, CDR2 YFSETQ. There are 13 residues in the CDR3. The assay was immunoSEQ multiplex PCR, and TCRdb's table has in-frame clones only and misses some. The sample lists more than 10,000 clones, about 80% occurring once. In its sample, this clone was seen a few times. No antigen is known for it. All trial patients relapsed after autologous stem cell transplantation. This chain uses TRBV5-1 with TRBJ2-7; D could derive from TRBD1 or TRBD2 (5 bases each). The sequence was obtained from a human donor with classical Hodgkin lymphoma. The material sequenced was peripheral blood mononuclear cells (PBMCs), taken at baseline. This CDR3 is CASSGDGSYEQYF. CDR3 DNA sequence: TGCGCCAGCAGCGGGGACGGTTCCTACGAGCAGTACTTC.